This T cell receptor beta chain was recorded in a study of CD8 T cells in Susac syndrome. CD8+ and CD4+ blood T cells underwent TCR beta sequencing. RNA, at roughly 0.45 to 1 ug, was reverse transcribed with random hexamers. Via MiXCR, TCRdb re-called the immunoSEQ multiplex PCR reads, giving one row per CDR3 protein. The table records under 550,000 distinct CDR3 sequences, around 85% of them present only once. V shed 6 bases, J shed 4 bases, and the junction held 3 bases outside the gene matches. CDR1 is SGHAT, CDR2 FQNNGV, per germline. The CDR3 has 14 amino acids. This sequence originates from a human donor with multiple sclerosis. The V call is TRBV11-2, the J call TRBJ2-3; 11 bases agree with TRBD2. What was sequenced was CD8+ T cells from PBMCs. CDR3 sequence: CASSIAGGPDTQYF. The CDR3 DNA follows: TGTGCCAGCAGTATAGCGGGAGGGCCAGATACGCAGTATTTT.